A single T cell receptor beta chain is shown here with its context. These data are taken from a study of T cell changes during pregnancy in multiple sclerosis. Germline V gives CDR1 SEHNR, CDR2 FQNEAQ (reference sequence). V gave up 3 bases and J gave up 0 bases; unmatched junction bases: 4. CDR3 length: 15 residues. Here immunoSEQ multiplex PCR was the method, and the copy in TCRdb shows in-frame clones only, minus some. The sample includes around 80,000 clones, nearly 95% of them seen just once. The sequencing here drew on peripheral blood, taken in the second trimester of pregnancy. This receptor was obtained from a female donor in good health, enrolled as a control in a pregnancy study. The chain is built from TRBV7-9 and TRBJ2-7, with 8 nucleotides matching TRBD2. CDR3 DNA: TGTGCCAGCAGCTTCCCCAGCGGGAGCTCCTACGAGCAGTACTTC. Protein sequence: CASSFPSGSSYEQYF.